The 8 T cell receptor beta chains below all came from one sample that was sequenced in a study of shared clonotypes between healthy human individuals. Cells designated naive CD8 were CD45RO-negative and were positively selected for CCR7, with terminally differentiated effector memory CD45RA+ cells excluded. Clones were read by immunoSEQ multiplex PCR, and TCRdb kept only the in-frame ones, dropping some. Altogether about 2.1 million clones are present, around 93% being singletons, with the ten largest covering 1.5% to 2%. What was sequenced was naive CD8+ T cells from PBMCs. The receptors stem from a man aged 18 to 29 in good health. Some clones in this sample may be carry-over from other donors' samples.

This clone was seen once. This rearrangement joins TRBV10-3 to TRBJ1-1; tentative D call: TRBD1 (5 bases). Germline V gene lookup returns CDR1 ENHRY and CDR2 SYGVKD. Deletions cut 0 bases from V and 8 bases from J, with 13 bases between. The length of the CDR3 is 14 residues. The CDR3 loop is CAISESRASGEAFF. The CDR3 DNA reads TGTGCCATCAGTGAGTCGAGGGCCTCAGGGGAAGCTTTCTTT.

The chain carries TRBV10-1 and TRBJ2-3; 7 bases match TRBD2. Losses at the gene ends were 3 bases for V and 5 bases for J; bases not matched to a gene: 2. Germline V CDR1 and CDR2: WNHNN, SYGVQD (reference sequence). The CDR3 sequence is 13 residues long. As DNA, the CDR3 is TGCGCCAGCAGTGAACGGGAGGTAGATACGCAGTATTTT. Its protein product is CASSEREVDTQYF.

The V gene is TRBV6-5, the J gene TRBJ2-3, with a possible D match to TRBD1 (7 bases). CDR3 length equals 15 residues. CDR1 MNHEY and CDR2 SVGAGI come from the germline V gene. The ends were cut back, 2 bases at V and 5 bases at J, with 14 bases in the middle. This CDR3 reads CASSYGGGSGDTQYF. CDR3 nucleotide sequence: TGTGCCAGCAGTTACGGAGGGGGCTCGGGAGATACGCAGTATTTT.

The chain is built from TRBV11-2 and TRBJ1-1; no reliable D call. With 1 base removed from V and 9 bases from J, the gap between germline ends came to 6 bases. Per the germline V gene, CDR1 is SGHAT and CDR2 is FQNNGV. The CDR3 extends over 11 amino acids. The CDR3 bases are TGTGCCAGCAGCTTAGGCGGAAAAGCTTTCTTT. Protein sequence: CASSLGGKAFF.

The chain combines TRBV30 with TRBJ2-7, with TRBD2 matching 8 bases. After removal of 5 bases from V and 4 bases from J, the junction contained 7 bases not matched to a gene. In germline, CDR1 is GTSNPN, CDR2 SVGIG (reference sequence). The CDR3 covers 13 residues. CDR3 loop: CAWGGSGDYEQYF. CDR3 DNA: TGTGCCTGGGGGGGTAGCGGGGATTACGAGCAGTACTTC. The whole variable domain, filled in from reference TRBV30 and TRBJ2-7, reads SQTIHQWPATLVQPVGSPLSLECTVEGTSNPNLYWYRQAAGRGLQLLFYSVGIGQISSEVPQNLSASRPQDRQFILSSKKLLLSDSGFYLCAWGGSGDYEQYFGPGTRLTVT.

The V and J genes are TRBV4-1 and TRBJ2-7, with D possibly TRBD2 on 6 matching bases. V was shortened by 4 bases and J by 5 bases, with 15 bases between the two germline ends. Germline V CDR1 and CDR2: MGHRA, YSYEKL. The CDR3 loop spans 14 amino acids. The CDR3 coding sequence is TGCGCCAGCAGCCTTAGACTAGATCACCACGAGCAGTACTTC. It encodes CASSLRLDHHEQYF.

The CDR3 coding sequence is TGTGCCAGTAGTCCTTGGGACAGGGGGCCGTTCCACGAGCAGTACTTC. Its protein product is CASSPWDRGPFHEQYF. V gene TRBV19 combines with J gene TRBJ2-7, with 12 bases fitting TRBD1. CDR1 LNHDA and CDR2 SQIVND come from the germline V gene (reference sequence). V lost 5 bases, J lost 5 bases, and 10 bases stayed unmatched. CDR3 length equals 16 residues.

The chain couples TRBV4-1 to TRBJ1-1, with 7 bases aligning to TRBD1. The CDR3 is made up of 14 amino acids. Losses at the gene ends were 5 bases for V and 0 bases for J; bases not matched to a gene: 3. Germline V gene data show CDR1 as MGHRA and CDR2 as YSYEKL. The CDR3 is CASSDRVMNTEAFF. The CDR3, as DNA: TGCGCCAGCAGCGACAGGGTTATGAACACTGAAGCTTTCTTT.